The present entry profiles one TCR beta chain with its context. Its specificity is unknown. CDR3 length: 15 amino acids. The V end was cut by 5 bases, the J end by 2 bases, with 12 bases between. Germline assignment: CDR1 SEHNR and CDR2 FQNEAQ (reference sequence). These data belong to a study of cytomegalovirus exposure and HLA in healthy donors. Study-wide points: The study assumed roughly uniform donor sequencing depth for presence/absence analyses. In a later analysis, an Asian-associated ancestry cluster reportedly showed fewer N-insertions than the roughly 700-donor mean.

In the PCR, 60 Vbeta and 13 Jbeta primers were used. Only in-frame clones appear in the TCRdb table, and some are missing; sequencing was by immunoSEQ multiplex PCR. The sample lists about 160,000 clones, roughly 80% occurring once. Healthy donors of bone marrow made up the group. The origin of this receptor is a male donor in good health and CMV-seropositive. The sample consisted of PBMCs. The rearrangement joins TRBV7-9 to TRBJ1-4; D not resolved. This CDR3 reads CASSPGLTTNEKLFF. The CDR3 nucleotides read TGTGCCAGCAGCCCCGGACTAACGACTAATGAAAAACTGTTTTTT.